These T cell receptor beta chains were read from a single sample in a study of T cells in Graves' hyperthyroidism and ophthalmopathy. TCRdb re-derived calls from the multiplex PCR reads in MiXCR, one entry per CDR3 protein. The repertoire holds 600,000 to 700,000 distinct CDR3 sequences, just under 45% seen once, with less than 9.5% in the top ten. The sequencing input was peripheral blood or thyroid tissue (not recorded which). The receptor set was obtained from an adult man with Graves' disease, either hyperthyroidism or ophthalmopathy (not recorded which). Both conserved end residues are trimmed from each CDR3.

j_call: TRBJ2-7
v_call: TRBV2
cdr3_aa: ASSQELRTGGTYEQY

j_call: TRBJ1-5
v_call: TRBV7-9
cdr3_aa: ASSLGGRQVSNQPQH

j_call: TRBJ1-1
v_call: TRBV5-1
cdr3_aa: ASSLAGYGTEAF

j_call: TRBJ1-4
v_call: TRBV20-1
cdr3_aa: SASVGSSNEKLF

j_call: TRBJ1-1
v_call: TRBV25-1
cdr3_aa: ASSSTGKILVSEAF

j_call: TRBJ2-7
v_call: TRBV19
cdr3_aa: ASSIDPGRGSYEQY

j_call: TRBJ1-2
v_call: TRBV5-1
cdr3_aa: ASSEKTGTYGYT

j_call: TRBJ1-4
v_call: TRBV6-1
cdr3_aa: ASSEGVAANEKLF

j_call: TRBJ1-2
v_call: TRBV11-2
cdr3_aa: ASSRTGRNYGYT

j_call: TRBJ1-6
v_call: TRBV4-1
cdr3_aa: ASSQGPDSPLH

j_call: TRBJ1-5
v_call: TRBV2
cdr3_aa: ASRGTGGYQPQH

j_call: TRBJ1-3
v_call: TRBV2
cdr3_aa: ASRKDRGHGNTIY